These 20 T cell receptor beta chains came from one sample sequenced in a study of shared clonotypes between healthy human individuals. TCRdb's table, derived via immunoSEQ multiplex PCR, lists solely in-frame clones and lacks some. The sample carries roughly 1 million clones, about 75% recorded once. The sample comprised memory CD4+ T cells sorted from blood. Specified subset: CD45RA-negative fraction. The receptors come from a man aged 18 to 30 in good health.

This clone has only a few counts. J is TRBJ1-6 and V is TRBV19; no clear D gene. CDR1 is LNHDA, CDR2 SQIVND, per germline (reference sequence). The CDR3 covers 14 residues. The V end lost 4 bases, the J end lost 9 bases, and 13 bases lay between the germline ends. The CDR3: CASSKLSSGSPLHF. In DNA, the CDR3 is TGTGCCAGTAGTAAGCTTTCTAGCGGTTCACCCCTCCACTTT.

This clone has more than one count but fewer than ten. This chain links TRBV5-1 with TRBJ2-2; D is ambiguous. V lost 0 bases to trimming and J lost 0 bases, with 9 bases between them. This CDR3 has 16 residues. Looked up from germline, CDR1 is SGHRS and CDR2 is YFSETQ. The CDR3 reads CASSLGQATNTGELFF. CDR3 DNA: TGCGCCAGCAGCTTGGGGCAAGCCACGAACACCGGGGAGCTGTTTTTT. Full variable domain (rest looked up from reference TRBV5-1 and TRBJ2-2): KAGVTQTPRYLIKTRGQQVTLSCSPISGHRSVSWYQQTPGQGLQFLFEYFSETQRNKGNFPGRFSGRQFSNSRSEMNVSTLELGDSALYLCASSLGQATNTGELFFGEGSRLTVL.

This chain connects TRBV5-4 to TRBJ2-2; possibly TRBD2 for D (6 bases). CDR3 size: 15 residues. V lost 4 bases and J lost 0, with 10 bases in between. Germline V CDR1 and CDR2: SGHNT, YYREEE (reference sequence). The CDR3 coding sequence is TGTGCCAGCAGCCCTAGCGCAACGAACACCGGGGAGCTGTTTTTT. Protein: CASSPSATNTGELFF. Together with reference TRBV5-4 and TRBJ2-2, the CDR3 gives the full variable domain: ETGVTQSPTHLIKTRGQQVTLRCSSQSGHNTVSWYQQALGQGPQFIFQYYREEENGRGNFPPRFSGLQFPNYSSELNVNALELDDSALYLCASSPSATNTGELFFGEGSRLTVL.

The J gene is TRBJ2-3, the V gene TRBV6-4; the match to TRBD2 covers 8 bases. There are 14 residues in the CDR3. CDR1 is MRHNA, CDR2 SNTAGT, per germline. V was pared by 6 bases and J by 3 bases, with 5 bases of the junction left unmatched. DNA of the CDR3: TGTGCCAGCAGGGCCGGGACTAGAACAGATACGCAGTATTTT. This encodes CASRAGTRTDTQYF.

Points on this clone: Other DNA sequences in the same sample also yield this CDR3. This chain connects TRBV30 to TRBJ2-2; D gene uncertain. The CDR3 runs to 13 residues. Germline CDR1 reads GTSNPN; CDR2 reads SVGIG (reference sequence). V lost 2 bases, J lost 1 base, and 5 bases lay in between. This chain's CDR3 is CAWSSQNTGELFF. The DNA of the CDR3 is TGTGCCTGGAGTTCGCAGAACACCGGGGAGCTGTTTTTT.

The chain recombines TRBV2 with TRBJ2-1; TRBD1 matches at 7 bases. The CDR3 spans 15 residues. The junction had 6 bases not matched to a gene; V was cut back by 3 bases and J by 4 bases. Germline V lookup: CDR1 SNHLY, CDR2 FYNNEI. CDR3 sequence reads: CASSELRDSYNEQFF. CDR3 bases: TGTGCCAGCAGTGAGCTCCGGGACAGTTACAATGAGCAGTTCTTC.

The gene calls are TRBV28 and TRBJ1-1; no firm D call. There are 16 residues in the CDR3. V was cut by 3 bases and J by 5 bases, with 19 bases left in between. CDR1 and CDR2 (germline): MDHEN, SYDVKM. CDR3 sequence (DNA): TGTGCCAGCAGTTTTGAATATACCAGTATAGCGACTGAAGCTTTCTTT. Translation: CASSFEYTSIATEAFF.

This clone appeared a few times. Other DNA sequences of this sample code for an identical CDR3. The chain recombines TRBV5-1 with TRBJ2-7; TRBD1 agrees at 9 bases. Looked up from germline, CDR1 is SGHRS and CDR2 is YFSETQ. This CDR3 is 14 amino acids long. The V and J ends lost 0 bases and 2 bases, in that order; junction bases with no gene match: 0. For the CDR3, the DNA is TGCGCCAGCAGCTTGGACAGGGGGCCCTACGAGCAGTACTTC. Translation: CASSLDRGPYEQYF.

The V and J genes are TRBV5-5 and TRBJ2-5; D unresolved. Germline CDR1 is SGHKS and CDR2 is YYEKEE (reference sequence). V was clipped by 0 bases and J by 5 bases, with 11 bases between them. CDR3 length: 14 amino acids. CDR3 in amino acids: CASSLEGIGETQYF. The CDR3 bases are TGTGCCAGCAGCTTGGAAGGGATCGGGGAGACCCAGTACTTC.

The chain couples TRBV11-3 to TRBJ2-3; D possibly corresponds to TRBD2 (6 bases). V gave up 5 bases and J gave up 0 bases, with 15 bases separating them. CDR3 length: 16 residues. CDR1 is SGHNT, CDR2 YENEEA, per germline. CDR3 sequence (DNA): TGTGCCAGCAGCCTCGAGGGGCGGGGAAGCACAGATACGCAGTATTTT. The encoded protein is CASSLEGRGSTDTQYF.

In DNA, the CDR3 is TGTGCCAGTAGACCGACAGGGGGAAGTTCACCCCTCCACTTT. Translation: CASRPTGGSSPLHF. This chain uses TRBV19 with TRBJ1-6; 9 bases agree with TRBD1. Germline V gene data show CDR1 as LNHDA and CDR2 as SQIVND (reference sequence). The trim removed 6 bases at V and 9 bases at J, leaving 6 bases unmatched. The CDR3 is made up of 14 amino acids.

Concerning this clone itself: This specimen includes other DNA sequences encoding the same CDR3. This chain joins TRBV2 and TRBJ1-2; the D is unclear. Per the germline V gene, CDR1 is SNHLY and CDR2 is FYNNEI. Trimming took 5 bases from V and 2 from J, leaving 6 bases between them. The length of the CDR3 is 12 residues. CDR3 in DNA: TGTGCCAGCAGTACAGCAAACTATGGCTACACCTTC. Translation gives CASSTANYGYTF.

The chain has TRBV19 and TRBJ1-2; D unclear. Trimming took 7 bases from V and 3 from J, leaving 18 bases between them. This CDR3 region has 15 residues. Germline V lookup: CDR1 LNHDA, CDR2 SQIVND (reference sequence). CDR3 sequence (DNA): TGTGCCAGTAATGGCGGGGTATTCGGCTACTATGGCTACACCTTC. Its protein product is CASNGGVFGYYGYTF.

The chain employs TRBV7-8 and TRBJ2-7, with D possibly matching TRBD1 (5 bases). Germline V gives CDR1 SGHVS, CDR2 FQNEAQ. Trimming took 1 base from V and 5 from J, leaving 12 bases between them. CDR3 length: 14 residues. This CDR3 is CASSLDRTSDEQYF. The CDR3 DNA sequence: TGTGCCAGCAGCTTAGATCGGACAAGCGACGAGCAGTACTTC.

The CDR3 DNA sequence: TGTGCCAGCAGTTACTCGAACAGCGGGGGTCAAGAGACCCAGTACTTC. This encodes CASSYSNSGGQETQYF. The rearrangement uses TRBV6-6 and TRBJ2-5; 8 bases are shared with TRBD2. The V segment lost 0 bases and the J segment 2 bases; nucleotides outside the gene matches: 5. Germline V lookup: CDR1 MNHNY, CDR2 SVGAGI (reference sequence). The CDR3 loop spans 16 amino acids.

J is TRBJ1-3 and V is TRBV6-6, with D possibly being TRBD1 (5 bases). The CDR3 has 14 amino acids. Germline V gene data show CDR1 as MNHNY and CDR2 as SVGAGI (reference sequence). V gave up 7 bases and J gave up 3 bases, with 13 bases separating them. CDR3 residues: CASILGGDGNTIYF. In nucleotides, the CDR3 is TGTGCCAGCATCCTGGGAGGGGATGGAAACACCATATATTTT.

V is TRBV28 and J is TRBJ1-1; D is ambiguous. The V gene's germline CDR1 is MDHEN and CDR2 SYDVKM. V was clipped by 6 bases and J by 11 bases, with 16 bases between them. The CDR3 runs to 12 residues. Written as DNA, the CDR3 is TGTGCCAGCAGACCTTCGAGGAGACGGGCTTTCTTT. Amino acid sequence: CASRPSRRRAFF.

The CDR3 loop reads CASSRDAPSGNTIYF. In DNA, the CDR3 is TGTGCCAGCTCACGAGACGCACCCTCTGGAAACACCATATATTTT. The gene calls are TRBV18 and TRBJ1-3; D gene ambiguous. In germline, CDR1 is KGHSH, CDR2 LQKENI. CDR3 length: 15 amino acids. V lost 4 bases and J 0 bases, leaving 10 bases between the germline ends.

This clone was picked up a small number of times. The V gene is TRBV5-4, the J gene TRBJ2-5; 9 bases line up with TRBD2. Unmatched junction bases numbered 7, after V lost 5 bases and J lost 5 bases. The CDR3 spans 14 residues. From germline, CDR1 is SGHNT and CDR2 YYREEE (reference sequence). Written as DNA, the CDR3 is TGTGCCAGCAGTGTAGCGGGGGTCTTGGAGACCCAGTACTTC. It encodes CASSVAGVLETQYF.

This chain links TRBV10-3 with TRBJ2-5, with D unclear. Per germline, CDR1 ENHRY and CDR2 SYGVKD. Trimming left V 10 bases short and J 5 bases short, with 8 bases between. CDR3 size: 10 residues. The CDR3 protein is CATLSETQYF. The CDR3 DNA reads as TGTGCCACTTTATCCGAGACCCAGTACTTC.